This TCR beta chain was recorded in a study of control samples from healthy donors and cancer patients. From germline, CDR1 is SGDLS and CDR2 YYNGEE. The length of the CDR3 is 13 residues. The V and J ends lost 2 bases and 6 bases respectively, with 8 bases between them. The assay was immunoSEQ multiplex PCR, and TCRdb's table has in-frame clones only and misses some. The profile shows under 100,000 clones, approximately 95% of them singletons. This TCR was sampled from a woman in her 30s in good health. Sequenced: blood. The chain couples TRBV9 to TRBJ2-2; D possibly corresponds to TRBD1 (5 bases). For the CDR3, the DNA is TGTGCCAGCAGCGTGTTAGGGGCCGGGGAGCTGTTTTTT. This sequence encodes CASSVLGAGELFF. The whole variable domain, filled in from reference TRBV9 and TRBJ2-2, reads DSGVTQTPKHLITATGQRVTLRCSPRSGDLSVYWYQQSLDQGLQFLIQYYNGEERAKGNILERFSAQQFPDLHSELNLSSLELGDSALYFCASSVLGAGELFFGEGSRLTVL.